Listed below are T cell receptor beta chains from one sample, sequenced in a study of cytomegalovirus exposure and HLA in healthy donors. Repertoires were generated with immunoSEQ multiplex PCR, while TCRdb's copy carries only in-frame clones and drops some. The data hold 150,000 to 200,000 clones, with approximately 85% observed a single time. Sequencing input: PBMCs. The receptors stem from a woman aged 50 to 65 in good health and CMV-seronegative. CDR3s include the opening cysteine and the closing phenylalanine or tryptophan. The D gene is left open where the match is weak. Clone sizes are given selectively: once, few, many, or a class where the clone is expanded.

abundance	v_gene	d_gene	j_gene	len	CDR3nt	CDR3aa
NA	TRBV7-2	NA	TRBJ2-7	11	TGTGCCAGCAGCGCGATCTACGAGCAGTACTTC	CASSAIYEQYF
NA	TRBV5-1	TRBD1	TRBJ1-3	18	TGCGCCAGCAGCTTGGAACCCCAGGGGGCACTCTCTGGAAACACCATATATTTT	CASSLEPQGALSGNTIYF
NA	TRBV5-4	TRBD2	TRBJ2-7	14	TGTGCCAGCAGCCTTAGCGGGAGAGCCTACGAGCAGTACTTC	CASSLSGRAYEQYF
once	TRBV28	TRBD1	TRBJ1-3	16	TGTGCCAGCAGTTTGGGACAGACAACGCGAGGAAACACCATATATTTT	CASSLGQTTRGNTIYF
NA	TRBV5-1	TRBD1	TRBJ1-3	16	TGCGCCAGCAGCCCCGGGGCAGGGGGCTCGGGAAACACCATATATTTT	CASSPGAGGSGNTIYF
NA	TRBV10-1	TRBD2	TRBJ2-1	14	TGCGCCAGCAGTCCCGGGACTAGTTTCAATGAGCAGTTCTTC	CASSPGTSFNEQFF
NA	TRBV6-7	TRBD1	TRBJ2-1	16	TGTGCCAGCAAAAAATCTGACAGGGGGGATTACAATGAGCAGTTCTTC	CASKKSDRGDYNEQFF
NA	TRBV5-1	NA	TRBJ1-1	14	TGCGCCAGCAGCATCGGACACGCGAACACTGAAGCTTTCTTT	CASSIGHANTEAFF
few	TRBV10-3	TRBD2	TRBJ2-1	19	TGTGCCATTAAGCGCGGGACTAGCACCTACATCGGCCGATACAATGAGCAGTTCTTC	CAIKRGTSTYIGRYNEQFF
NA	TRBV9	NA	TRBJ1-2	12	TGTGCCAGCAGAAGCAGGGACTATGGCTACACCTTC	CASRSRDYGYTF
few	TRBV19	NA	TRBJ1-3	13	TGTGCCAGTAGTAGCATGCGTGGAAACACCATATATTTT	CASSSMRGNTIYF
once	TRBV27	NA	TRBJ2-7	14	TGTGCCAGCAGTTTTTCCGACAGGAGCTACGAGCAGTACTTC	CASSFSDRSYEQYF
NA	TRBV27	NA	TRBJ1-5	14	TGTGCCAGCAGTGGCGGGGAGGCCAAGAAGCCCCAGCATTTT	CASSGGEAKKPQHF
few	TRBV4-1	TRBD1	TRBJ1-1	15	TGCGCCAGCAGCTCGGGACAGACCGGTCATACTGAAGCTTTCTTT	CASSSGQTGHTEAFF
NA	TRBV5-1	TRBD1	TRBJ1-1	15	TGCGCCAGCAGCCCATGGGACAGGGGGCTGACTGAAGCTTTCTTT	CASSPWDRGLTEAFF
NA	TRBV5-5	NA	TRBJ2-1	15	TGTGCCAGCAGCTTGGTGGCAGGGATCGGCAATGAGCAGTTCTTC	CASSLVAGIGNEQFF
NA	TRBV4-1	TRBD2	TRBJ2-5	16	TGCGCCAGCAGCCCAAAGAGGGGAGCGGGAGGAGAGACCCAGTACTTC	CASSPKRGAGGETQYF
NA	TRBV27	TRBD1	TRBJ2-1	15	TGTGCCAGCACCCTAATCGGGACAGCTTCCAATGAGCAGTTCTTC	CASTLIGTASNEQFF
few	TRBV7-3	NA	TRBJ2-2	13	TGTGCCAGCAGCTCAATTACGGGCGGGGAGCTGTTTTTT	CASSSITGGELFF
NA	TRBV7-9	NA	TRBJ2-5	15	TGTGCCAGCAGCCCCCGGACAGGGAGGGGAGAGACCCAGTACTTC	CASSPRTGRGETQYF
few	TRBV6-1	TRBD1	TRBJ2-5	14	TGTGCCAGCAGTGAAAACAGGGGATTAGAGACCCAGTACTTC	CASSENRGLETQYF
NA	TRBV15	NA	TRBJ1-5	16	TGTGCCACCAGCAGAAACAGGGTTGGGGCCAATCAGCCCCAGCATTTT	CATSRNRVGANQPQHF
NA	TRBV10-3	TRBD2	TRBJ2-7	15	TGTGCCATCTCGCCGTGGACTAGCGGGGGTTACGAGCAGTACTTC	CAISPWTSGGYEQYF
NA	TRBV5-1	TRBD1	TRBJ2-1	15	TGCGCCAGCAGCGCGACAGGGGCGGACTACAATGAGCAGTTCTTC	CASSATGADYNEQFF
NA	TRBV18	NA	TRBJ2-7	15	TGTGCCAGCTCAGCCTCTCTCGGCGGGGGCCACGAGCAGTACTTC	CASSASLGGGHEQYF
NA	TRBV5-1	NA	TRBJ1-1	13	TGCGCCAGCAGCTTGGAGGGAGGCACTGAAGCTTTCTTT	CASSLEGGTEAFF
NA	TRBV6-6	TRBD1	TRBJ1-2	14	TGTGCCAGCAGTTACGTAACAGGGGACTATGGCTACACCTTC	CASSYVTGDYGYTF
few	TRBV27	TRBD2	TRBJ2-2	17	TGTGCCACCTTGGGGCGGATAATAGCGGGAGTCACCGGGGAGCTGTTTTTT	CATLGRIIAGVTGELFF
NA	TRBV6-5	TRBD1	TRBJ1-1	15	TGTGCCAGCAGTACGGGGACAGGGTATGAGAATGAAGCTTTCTTT	CASSTGTGYENEAFF
few	TRBV6-4	NA	TRBJ1-1	13	TGTGCCAGCAGTCAGGGACAGAACACTGAAGCTTTCTTT	CASSQGQNTEAFF
NA	TRBV5-6	TRBD2	TRBJ2-5	14	TGTGCCAGCAGCTTCCGACTAGCAGAAGAGACCCAGTACTTC	CASSFRLAEETQYF
NA	TRBV7-9	NA	TRBJ1-1	13	TGTGCCAGCAGCCTTAGCGAGGCGGGTGAAGCTTTCTTT	CASSLSEAGEAFF
NA	TRBV19	TRBD1	TRBJ2-4	13	TGTGCCAGTAGTCTCCGACAGGGAAACATTCAGTACTTC	CASSLRQGNIQYF
NA	TRBV7-6	NA	TRBJ2-7	16	TGTGCCAGCAGCTTAGGGGTAACAGGGAAGGACTACGAGCAGTACTTC	CASSLGVTGKDYEQYF
NA	TRBV6-1	NA	TRBJ2-7	15	TGTGCCAGCAGTGAAGCGGACAGTGCCACCTACGAGCAATACTTC	CASSEADSATYEQYF
NA	TRBV28	NA	TRBJ1-4	15	TGTGCCAGCAGTTTGAGACAGTTGGTTAATGAAAAACTGTTTTTT	CASSLRQLVNEKLFF
NA	TRBV18	TRBD1	TRBJ1-2	13	TGTGCCAGCTCCCGACAGGGGGTAGATGGCTACACCTTC	CASSRQGVDGYTF
NA	TRBV28	TRBD1	TRBJ1-6	14	TGTGCCAGCAGTTTACAGGGGGTCATTTCACCCCTCCACTTT	CASSLQGVISPLHF
few	TRBV7-9	NA	TRBJ1-3	14	TGTGCCAGCAGCTTACAGGGCGGAGGAAACACCATATATTTT	CASSLQGGGNTIYF
NA	TRBV7-3	TRBD2	TRBJ2-7	15	TGTGCCAGCAGCCGAGACGGTAGCGGGGCCTACGAGCAGTACTTC	CASSRDGSGAYEQYF